Described below is a single TCR beta chain sequence and its context. Sequenced by immunoSEQ multiplex PCR; TCRdb stores in-frame clones only, minus some. The sample has approximately 390,000 clones, approximately 91% seen once. The source of the sample is a study of blood T cell repertoires in COVID-19. The sequencing input was PBMCs or T cells enriched from blood (not recorded which). The sequence came from a woman in her forties with acute COVID-19.

Written as DNA, the CDR3 is TGTGCCAGCAGCTTAGATCTTGTAGGGGGGGCTGAAGCTTTCTTT. This sequence encodes CASSLDLVGGAEAFF. V gene TRBV11-2 combines with J gene TRBJ1-1, with a possible D match to TRBD1 (6 bases). CDR3 length equals 15 residues. Germline V gene lookup returns CDR1 SGHAT and CDR2 FQNNGV. Deletions cut 0 bases from V and 6 bases from J, with 14 bases between.